These T cell receptor beta chains were read from a single sample in a study of cytomegalovirus exposure and HLA in healthy donors. TCRdb's copy holds only in-frame clones and misses some; the assay was immunoSEQ multiplex PCR. This sample carries around 170,000 clones, around 80% of them seen once, and the ten largest clones take approximately 1.3%. Specimen: PBMCs. The receptors shown here come from a girl aged 5 to 17 in good health and CMV-seropositive. Each CDR3 is given with its conserved first and last residue. A D gene is named only where the DNA matches it firmly. For some rows the clone size is stated as once, few or many, or as a class when expanded; others skip it.

TGTGCCAGCAGCCCGGGGGGGGAGCTGTTTTTT CASSPGGELFF TRBJ2-2 TRBV6-6 . .
TGTGCCAGCAGTGAAAACAGGGTGACAGATACGCAGTATTTT CASSENRVTDTQYF TRBJ2-3 TRBV25-1 . .
TGTGCCAGTAGTATAACAGGGTTAAGCTCCACAGATACGCAGTATTTT CASSITGLSSTDTQYF TRBJ2-3 TRBV19 . .
TGTGCCAGCTCACCACCCCAACTAGCGGTCTACAATGAGCAGTTCTTC CASSPPQLAVYNEQFF TRBJ2-1 TRBV18 TRBD2 .
TGCGCCAGCAGCCAATTCCCTGGCTTACTAGCGGGAAGGAGGGGCACAGATACGCAGTATTTT CASSQFPGLLAGRRGTDTQYF TRBJ2-3 TRBV4-3 TRBD2 .
TGTTCCAGCAGCCCCGACTTTAATGAGCAGTTCTTC CSSSPDFNEQFF TRBJ2-1 TRBV7-9 . .
TGTGCCTGGAGGTTGACAGGCCAAGAGACCCAGTACTTC CAWRLTGQETQYF TRBJ2-5 TRBV30 . .
TGCGCCAGCAGCCAAGTGGGTGCAGCGGGCTATGGCTACACCTTC CASSQVGAAGYGYTF TRBJ1-2 TRBV4-1 . .
TGTGCCAGCAGCTTACAGCGGAACACTGAAGCTTTCTTT CASSLQRNTEAFF TRBJ1-1 TRBV7-3 . .
TGTGCCATCAGCGGGACTAGCGGGAGCACAGATACGCAGTATTTT CAISGTSGSTDTQYF TRBJ2-3 TRBV10-3 TRBD2 .
TGTGCCAGCAGCCTGACAGGGGGCAGAGAAAAACTGTTTTTT CASSLTGGREKLFF TRBJ1-4 TRBV5-5 TRBD1 .
TGTGCCAGCAGTTACCAAGCCCATCTTTCCCCCGAGCAGTACTTC CASSYQAHLSPEQYF TRBJ2-7 TRBV6-5 . .
TGTGCCACCCTAGCGGGGAGCACAGATACGCAGTATTTT CATLAGSTDTQYF TRBJ2-3 TRBV2 TRBD2 .
TGTGCCAGCAGCTTAGCCAGGGAAAATGAAAAACTGTTTTTT CASSLARENEKLFF TRBJ1-4 TRBV7-9 . .
TGCAGCGTCCCAAGGGAGTACCACACCGGGGAGCTGTTTTTT CSVPREYHTGELFF TRBJ2-2 TRBV29-1 . once
TGCGCCAGCAGCCCGCACAGGGGGAGCGCGGGAGCAAACACCGGGGAGCTGTTTTTT CASSPHRGSAGANTGELFF TRBJ2-2 TRBV5-1 . once
TGCAGCGTTGAGGTTTCCGGGACAGGGACCGGCTACACCTTC CSVEVSGTGTGYTF TRBJ1-2 TRBV29-1 TRBD1 few
TGCGCCAGCAGCTTGATCTGGACAGGGAACACTGAAGCTTTCTTT CASSLIWTGNTEAFF TRBJ1-1 TRBV5-1 TRBD1 .
TGTGCCATCAGTGAGAATCCGACAGGACAAGAGACCCAGTACTTC CAISENPTGQETQYF TRBJ2-5 TRBV10-3 . .
TGTGCCAGCAGCTTAGCTGGGAGTCCGCAGTATTTT CASSLAGSPQYF TRBJ2-3 TRBV7-2 . .
TGTGCCAGCAGCCGGACTATCGGAGTAGCGAGCTACGAGCAGTACTTC CASSRTIGVASYEQYF TRBJ2-7 TRBV5-6 . few
TGTGCCAGCAGTGAAAGGAGTGGGGCAGGGATAATCAGCAATCAGCCCCAGCATTTT CASSERSGAGIISNQPQHF TRBJ1-5 TRBV2 . .
TGTGCCAGCGAACGGACAGGACAAGAGACCCAGTACTTC CASERTGQETQYF TRBJ2-5 TRBV2 TRBD1 .
TGTGCCAGCAGCTTAGAGGGCGCAGGGGCTACCAAAAACATTCAGTACTTC CASSLEGAGATKNIQYF TRBJ2-4 TRBV7-2 . .
TGTGCCAGCAGCTTAGGTACAGGCATGAACACTGAAGCTTTCTTT CASSLGTGMNTEAFF TRBJ1-1 TRBV11-3 . .
TGCAGCTCCCCGACTAGCGGGAGGAGTGAGCAGTTCTTC CSSPTSGRSEQFF TRBJ2-1 TRBV29-1 TRBD2 .
TGTGCCAGCAGCTCCTACAGGGCCCCCTACGAGCAGTACTTC CASSSYRAPYEQYF TRBJ2-7 TRBV5-4 . .
TGTGCTAGTGGCCCCGGACAGCCCTATGGCTACACCTTC CASGPGQPYGYTF TRBJ1-2 TRBV12-5 . few
TGTGCCAGCAGCTTATTGGGGACTAGCACAGATACGCAGTATTTT CASSLLGTSTDTQYF TRBJ2-3 TRBV11-2 . .
TGTGCCAGCAAGCACCGATTGGGGGGGTGGGCCGAGCAGTACTTC CASKHRLGGWAEQYF TRBJ2-7 TRBV6-5 TRBD2 .
TGTGCCTGGCGGGACAGCTACGAGCAGTACTTC CAWRDSYEQYF TRBJ2-7 TRBV30 TRBD1 few
TGCGCCAGCAGCCAAGATACGGCAGATACGCAGTATTTT CASSQDTADTQYF TRBJ2-3 TRBV4-1 . .
TGTGCCAGTAGTATATCCGGGACTAGCTACGGGGAGCTGTTTTTT CASSISGTSYGELFF TRBJ2-2 TRBV19 TRBD2 once
TGTGCCAGCAGTCCTACGACAGGCTCCAATCAGCCCCAGCATTTT CASSPTTGSNQPQHF TRBJ1-5 TRBV7-9 . once
TGTGCCAGCGGTACAGGGGGCTTCTATGGCTACACCTTC CASGTGGFYGYTF TRBJ1-2 TRBV6-5 TRBD1 .